This T cell receptor (beta chain) was retrieved from a study of cytomegalovirus exposure and HLA in healthy donors (dated by TCRdb to the late 2010s). Background for the entire study: An earlier analysis of approximately 640 of the donors reported 250 to 350 Gb of sequence data and more than 90 million unique TCR beta sequences from around 200 million T cells. An early release that covered some 630 HLA-typed donors contained approximately 300 gigabases of sequencing data and around 80 million unique TCR sequences. Of the 350 to 450 genotyped donors, roughly 76% were placed in the genetic ancestry cluster associated with self-reported Caucasian donors. The study aimed to test whether cataloging public T cell receptors could reveal signatures of past pathogen exposure. Using immunosequencing, the study profiled T cell repertoires from around 670 subjects and related those repertoires to cytomegalovirus serostatus. Besides the first cohort of 500 to 700 subjects, a separate validation cohort made up of about 120 different subjects was used. To predict cytomegalovirus infection status, the study brought together high-throughput TCR immunosequencing, statistical association of individual TCRs with disease status, and machine learning. In a later analysis, previously published TCR beta repertoires from several hundred donors were re-analyzed and high-resolution HLA genotyping was added so that TCR occurrence patterns could be studied. The later analysis used no new phenotypic data to find candidate immune exposures, relying instead on TCR beta sequences and their occurrence across donors. To decide whether each TCR beta V gene segment behaved as functional or pseudogenic, an earlier analysis of over 500 of the donors relied on high-throughput TCR beta sequencing. Alongside the repertoire data, information on donor age, sex, ethnicity and CMV serostatus was compiled. In a later genetic analysis, genome-wide SNP genotypes for about 65% of the roughly 670 donors were used, and that subset was treated as a discovery cohort. All discovery cohort repertoires had been generated on a single sequencing platform. HLA typing covered class I and class II loci at four-digit resolution. The number of typed donors differed by locus: about 620-640 for A, B, C, DRB1 and DQB1; some 500 for DQA1; fewer than 610 for DPA1; and some 430 for DPB1. Several DR-DQ haplotypes were handled as single units for association and clustering, since linkage in the cohort was strong. Among roughly 370 genotyped donors of the cohort, an average of about 240,000 unique TCR beta nucleotide sequences were sequenced per donor, 15% to 20% of them non-productive. What the work shows at the level of the full study, not this receptor alone: A later genetic analysis reported fewer N-insertions in productive TCRs among donors in an Asian-associated ancestry cluster than the approximately 700-donor mean. The earlier analysis of some 560 of the donors excluded 15 to 20 rarely observed V segments, including chromosome 9 orphons, because counts were too low. The cohort was sequenced for TCR beta chains only, and without alpha or paired-chain data the features that could be detected were limited. The presence/absence analyses assumed that sequencing depth was roughly uniform across donors, and that assumption may not be true. A later genetic analysis associated a missense DCLRE1C variant with V-gene and J-gene trimming of TCR beta chains, and an independent cohort replicated the association. Linkage disequilibrium might explain the correlated functional status among segregating V segments, but an unknown experimental factor could not be excluded. A later analysis found that TCR association rates varied across HLA loci, with DRB1 alleles showing the most associated TCRs and HLA-C alleles the fewest. Some IMGT-functional V segments, including TRBV6-2 and TRBV6-3, could not be told apart with the 87-base-pair reads, so those segments were excluded. In a later analysis, 16,951 TCR beta sequences were associated with specific HLA alleles at a false discovery rate of 0.05. CMV serostatus was the only immune exposure information available for the cohort. The authors suggested that the approach could potentially be extended to other disease states and immunological phenotypes. According to a later analysis, parvovirus B19, influenza, CMV and Epstein-Barr virus appeared linked to several top co-occurrence clusters. The study listed around 160 TCR beta chains as associated with cytomegalovirus. Broadly in line with IMGT annotations, most TCR beta V segments showed up in productive rearrangements about 90% or about 30% of the time in an earlier analysis of 450 to 750 of the donors. The sequencing pipeline was judged likely to have produced a cluster of highly shared sequence variants as a technical artifact. In a later analysis, most CMV-associated TCR beta chains were found to appear HLA-restricted, with HLA associations seemingly driven largely by CMV exposure. HLA typing was unavailable for some donors at each locus, so association tests used only the typed subset. A later analysis found that HLA-associated TCR beta chains were more clonally expanded and had lower generation probabilities than equally common non-associated chains. Most TCR sequences were seen in very few donors, while some public TCRs were found in many individuals. Three of the identified cytomegalovirus-associated TCR beta chains were confirmed in vitro to be specific for cytomegalovirus antigens. Strong co-occurrence of HLA alleles, especially DR and DQ, made assigning TCR associations to individual alleles difficult. The classifier was reported to diagnose cytomegalovirus status with high specificity and sensitivity in both the original and validation cohorts. A further reported finding was that TCR beta sequences accurately predicted the HLA-A and HLA-B alleles for most subjects in the first cohort.

The cohort consisted of hundreds of healthy bone marrow donors. At the time of sampling, every cohort member was nominally healthy, though immune exposures that went unrecorded were likely present. The donor tested CMV seropositive, placing the donor among the 250 to 300 seropositive members of the cohort. Every donor gave a peripheral blood sample, and the peripheral blood mononuclear cells from that sample were used for TCR beta sequencing. Genomic DNA extraction from the blood cell samples was performed with the Qiagen DNeasy Blood Extraction Kit. With regard to this clone: Its antigen remains unidentified. The CDR3 end shows no conserved phenylalanine or tryptophan, and so a read error is likely.

Relative to germline, V is 0 bases shorter and J is 3 bases shorter, with 15 bases between their ends. The germline V gene (reference sequence) yields LNHNV for CDR1 and YYDKDF for CDR2. The CDR3 has 16 amino acids, counting both end residues. The DNA shown is the 48-base CDR3, in frame from base 1. The library was generated by the immunoSEQ multiplex PCR assay. For the multiplex PCR, a mixture combining 60 forward primers for TCR Vbeta segments and 13 reverse primers for TCR Jbeta segments was used. The CDR3 region of rearranged TCR beta genes was amplified from genomic DNA with a multiplex PCR assay. On the Illumina HiSeq System, the amplified TCR beta libraries were sequenced as 87-base-pair reads. Per the source publication's procedure: A later analysis counted about 80 million unique TCR beta chains across the 650 to 800 repertoires, and around 9.9 million of these chains were shared by at least two donors. Raw reads were error-corrected and collapsed into unique sequences with a nearest-neighbor algorithm that merged closely related sequences to remove PCR and sequencing errors. Alignment of CDR3 sequences to IMGT reference sequences was used to assign V, D and J gene segments. For a sequence to be retained, at least a six-nucleotide match to both a V gene segment and a J gene segment was required. Rearrangements were classified as productive when the CDR3 lacked stop codons and remained in frame with V and J, and all other rearrangements were classified as non-productive. CDR3 was defined by IMGT convention, running from the second conserved V-encoded cysteine to the conserved J-encoded phenylalanine. The earlier analysis of 500 to 750 of the donors excluded any sequence lacking an unambiguous match to a single V gene segment. An earlier analysis of a few hundred of the donors classified V segments as functional when productive rearrangements were above 56.7% and as segregating when the standard deviation between donors was above 5%. To diagnose cytomegalovirus status from the catalog of TCR beta chain sequences, a statistical classification framework was built. V and J gene assignment, in a later analysis, came from comparing TCR nucleotide sequences with IMGT/GENE-DB human TR gene sequences. The TCRdist pipeline was used in a later analysis to assign CDR3 sequences and most-parsimonious VDJ recombination scenarios. In a later analysis, each TCR beta chain was defined by its CDR3 amino acid sequence together with its V-gene family, and reads lacking a unique V-gene family were excluded. In a later analysis, fewer than 600 highly shared, low-generation-probability nucleotide sequences were removed to address suspected cross-contamination and a sequencing artifact. In a later analysis, a clonal expansion index for each public chain was calculated from normalized within-repertoire ranks of inferred template counts. In a later analysis, generation probabilities were computed with a VDJ recombination model fitted to out-of-frame rearrangements, and the resulting probabilities were checked against IGoR. In a later analysis, hypergeometric tests were used to score TCR-TCR, TCR-HLA and TCR-CMV co-occurrence, with a repertoire-size bias correction applied to TCR pairs. False discovery rates were estimated in a later analysis by permuting HLA or CMV assignments 20 times. In a later analysis, co-occurring TCRs were grouped using DBSCAN, with TCRdist sequence similarity added in when clustering inside HLA-allele-positive subsets. For co-occurrence clustering, repertoires with fewer than 30,000 or more than 120,000 public chains were excluded, along with five repertoires with anomalous nucleotide sharing. The table comes from immuneACCESS by way of TCRdb, which keeps in-frame sequences with V and J called. Part of the clones is missing from these tables; in studies checked, under half for an unresolved V gene and the rest for unknown reasons. That table is the source of V, J and clone size, and D and trimming were worked out from the DNA. The sample table lists roughly 150,000 clones, around 65% of them with a count of one. The ten largest clones represent approximately 2.9% of the sample.

This clonotype was obtained from a young woman in good health and CMV-seropositive. The rearranged segments are TRBV15 and TRBJ2-7; the D segment could be TRBD2, given 7 matching bases. The sequencing sample was made of PBMCs. The nucleotide sequence reads as follows: TGTGCCACCAGCAGAGATCACGGGGGGCGATTCTACGAGCAGTACCTC. Translated, it gives CATSRDHGGRFYEQYL.